Listed below are T cell receptor beta chains from one sample, sequenced in a study of multiple sclerosis patients with progressive multifocal leukoencephalopathy. TCRdb's copy holds only in-frame clones and misses some; the assay was immunoSEQ multiplex PCR. The sample lists about 30,000 clones, 85% occurring once. Sequencing was performed on PBMCs, taken from a patient treated with natalizumab. All receptors derive from a woman in her 30s with progressive multifocal leukoencephalopathy. Both conserved end residues are part of each CDR3. The D gene is left open where the match is weak. Some rows have no size entry. The others give once, few or many, or a class for an expanded clone.

CDR3aa | CDR3nt | j_gene | v_gene | abundance | d_gene
CSVSGGTGIHEQFF | TGCAGCGTCTCCGGGGGGACAGGGATCCATGAGCAGTTCTTC | TRBJ2-1 | TRBV29-1 | NA | TRBD1
CATSSLGASNQPQHF | TGTGCCACCAGCAGTCTGGGGGCCAGCAATCAGCCCCAGCATTTT | TRBJ1-5 | TRBV15 | NA | NA
CASSPTAPYGYTF | TGTGCCAGCAGTCCTACGGCGCCCTATGGCTACACCTTC | TRBJ1-2 | TRBV7-9 | NA | NA
CASSYGRTLYGYTF | TGTGCCAGCAGTTACGGGCGGACTTTATATGGCTACACCTTC | TRBJ1-2 | TRBV6-5 | NA | NA
CSVTPRFRAGATDTQYF | TGCAGCGTTACCCCTCGATTTAGGGCAGGCGCAACAGATACGCAGTATTTT | TRBJ2-3 | TRBV29-1 | NA | NA
CASSFMRGNTIYF | TGTGCCAGCAGCTTCATGAGAGGAAACACCATATATTTT | TRBJ1-3 | TRBV7-2 | few | NA
CASSLVGGRGADTQYF | TGTGCCAGCAGCTTAGTTGGTGGCAGGGGAGCAGATACGCAGTATTTT | TRBJ2-3 | TRBV7-9 | NA | NA
CASITGGPTGELFF | TGTGCCAGCATAACCGGGGGCCCCACCGGGGAGCTGTTTTTT | TRBJ2-2 | TRBV6-1 | once | NA
CASSLGPTGGTQYF | TGTGCCAGCAGCTTAGGACCGACCGGGGGGACCCAGTACTTC | TRBJ2-5 | TRBV11-2 | NA | NA
CASSMDSPLYGYTF | TGCGCCAGCAGCATGGACAGTCCTCTCTATGGCTACACCTTC | TRBJ1-2 | TRBV5-1 | NA | NA
CASSLEKQGDGYTF | TGCGCCAGCAGCTTGGAGAAACAGGGGGATGGCTACACCTTC | TRBJ1-2 | TRBV5-1 | NA | TRBD1
CASSHRGGSRSPGANVLTF | TGTGCCAGTAGCCACCGAGGAGGCAGTCGTTCCCCTGGGGCCAACGTCCTGACTTTC | TRBJ2-6 | TRBV19 | NA | NA
CASSLDEVNYNEQFF | TGCGCCAGCAGCTTGGACGAGGTAAACTACAATGAGCAGTTCTTC | TRBJ2-1 | TRBV5-1 | NA | NA
CACLGQGGDQPQHF | TGTGCCTGCCTCGGACAGGGGGGAGATCAGCCCCAGCATTTT | TRBJ1-5 | TRBV30 | NA | TRBD1
CARLSGTALYEQYF | TGCGCCAGATTGTCCGGGACAGCTTTATACGAGCAGTACTTC | TRBJ2-7 | TRBV10-1 | few | TRBD1
CASSELAGVGEQFF | TGCGCCAGCAGTGAACTAGCGGGAGTCGGTGAGCAGTTCTTC | TRBJ2-1 | TRBV10-1 | NA | TRBD2
CAISERLADYNEQFF | TGTGCCATCAGTGAGAGGCTAGCGGACTACAATGAGCAGTTCTTC | TRBJ2-1 | TRBV10-3 | NA | TRBD2
CASSPRGQGYQPQHF | TGTGCCAGCAGCCCAAGAGGACAGGGTTATCAGCCCCAGCATTTT | TRBJ1-5 | TRBV7-2 | NA | TRBD1
CASSLLRTSGINEQFF | TGTGCCAGCAGCTTGTTGCGGACTAGCGGAATAAATGAGCAGTTCTTC | TRBJ2-1 | TRBV5-6 | NA | TRBD2
CASSESGGLEYF | TGTGCCAGCAGTGAATCAGGGGGCTTAGAGTACTTC | TRBJ2-7 | TRBV25-1 | NA | TRBD1
CASSDRLAGGNEQFF | TGTGCCAGCAGCGACAGACTAGCGGGGGGAAATGAGCAGTTCTTC | TRBJ2-1 | TRBV7-2 | once | TRBD2
CATSSPSSTDTQYF | TGTGCCACCAGCAGCCCCTCTTCCACAGATACGCAGTATTTT | TRBJ2-3 | TRBV15 | once | NA
CASSKRGDRGPYSNQPQHF | TGTGCCAGCAGTAAAAGGGGGGACAGGGGACCGTATAGCAATCAGCCCCAGCATTTT | TRBJ1-5 | TRBV28 | NA | TRBD1
CASSTDRYEQFF | TGTGCCAGTAGTACCGACAGGTATGAGCAGTTCTTC | TRBJ2-1 | TRBV19 | NA | NA
CASSLGGQRYEQYF | TGCGCCAGCAGCCTGGGCGGACAAAGATACGAGCAGTACTTC | TRBJ2-7 | TRBV5-1 | NA | NA
CASSETGQGAYEQYF | TGTGCCAGCAGTGAAACGGGACAGGGGGCCTACGAGCAGTACTTC | TRBJ2-7 | TRBV28 | few | TRBD1
CAWSAIGSSTDTQYF | TGTGCCTGGAGTGCGATAGGGTCAAGCACAGATACGCAGTATTTT | TRBJ2-3 | TRBV30 | NA | NA
CASSLGGTGSGNTIYF | TGTGCCAGCAGCTTAGGAGGGACCGGATCTGGAAACACCATATATTTT | TRBJ1-3 | TRBV5-4 | few | NA
CASSDWGSTDTQYF | TGTGCCAGCAGTGATTGGGGGAGCACAGATACGCAGTATTTT | TRBJ2-3 | TRBV11-2 | NA | NA
CASSLGPVHNEQFF | TGTGCCAGTAGTTTAGGACCCGTGCACAATGAGCAGTTCTTC | TRBJ2-1 | TRBV19 | NA | NA
CASSPTAPYGYTF | TGTGCCAGCAGTCCTACAGCGCCCTATGGCTACACCTTC | TRBJ1-2 | TRBV7-9 | NA | NA
CASSFFDGRTHNSPLHF | TGTGCCAGCAGTTTTTTCGACGGACGTACTCATAATTCACCCCTCCACTTT | TRBJ1-6 | TRBV27 | NA | NA
CASSLLPPGTGAYEQYF | TGTGCCAGCAGCTTACTACCCCCCGGGACAGGGGCCTACGAGCAGTACTTC | TRBJ2-7 | TRBV7-3 | NA | TRBD1
CASIGGNTEAFF | TGTGCCAGCATAGGAGGTAACACTGAAGCTTTCTTT | TRBJ1-1 | TRBV27 | NA | NA
CASSTGSNQPQHF | TGCGCCAGCAGTACAGGGAGCAATCAGCCCCAGCATTTT | TRBJ1-5 | TRBV10-1 | NA | NA
CASSGAEGITPYGYTF | TGTGCCAGCAGCGGCGCGGAGGGGATAACCCCTTATGGCTACACCTTC | TRBJ1-2 | TRBV9 | NA | NA
CASSLGGQETQYF | TGTGCCAGCAGCTTAGGCGGCCAAGAGACCCAGTACTTC | TRBJ2-5 | TRBV11-3 | NA | NA
CASSLGPNSYEQYF | TGTGCCAGCAGCTTGGGTCCAAACTCCTACGAGCAGTACTTC | TRBJ2-7 | TRBV11-2 | NA | NA
CASSLGPVGVNAEAFF | TGTGCCAGCAGTTTGGGTCCGGTCGGGGTAAACGCTGAAGCTTTCTTT | TRBJ1-1 | TRBV28 | NA | NA
CASSLVDITHEQFF | TGCGCCAGCAGCTTGGTGGACATAACCCATGAGCAGTTCTTC | TRBJ2-1 | TRBV5-1 | NA | NA